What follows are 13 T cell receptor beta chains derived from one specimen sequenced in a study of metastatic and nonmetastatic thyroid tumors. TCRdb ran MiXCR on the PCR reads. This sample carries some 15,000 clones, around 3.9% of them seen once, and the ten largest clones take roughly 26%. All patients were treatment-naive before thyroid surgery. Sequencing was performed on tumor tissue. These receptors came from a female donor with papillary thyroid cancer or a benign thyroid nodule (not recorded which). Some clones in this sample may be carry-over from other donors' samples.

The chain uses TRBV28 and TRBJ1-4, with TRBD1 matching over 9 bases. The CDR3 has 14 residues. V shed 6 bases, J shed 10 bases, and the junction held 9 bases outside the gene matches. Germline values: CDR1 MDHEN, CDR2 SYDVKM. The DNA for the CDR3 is TGTGCCAGCAGCTCCGGGACAGGGTCAGGAAAACTGTTTTTT. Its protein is CASSSGTGSGKLFF.

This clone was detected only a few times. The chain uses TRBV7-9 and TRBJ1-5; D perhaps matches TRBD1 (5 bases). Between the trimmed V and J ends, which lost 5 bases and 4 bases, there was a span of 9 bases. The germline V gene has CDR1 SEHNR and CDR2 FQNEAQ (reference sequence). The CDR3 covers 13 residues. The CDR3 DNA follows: TGTGCCAGCAGCCTGACAGAAAATCAGCCCCAGCATTTT. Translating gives CASSLTENQPQHF. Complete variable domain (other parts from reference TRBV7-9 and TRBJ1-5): DTGVSQNPRHKITKRGQNVTFRCDPISEHNRLYWYRQTLGQGPEFLTYFQNEAQLEKSRLLSDRFSAERPKGSFSTLEIQRTEQGDSAMYLCASSLTENQPQHFGDGTRLSIL.

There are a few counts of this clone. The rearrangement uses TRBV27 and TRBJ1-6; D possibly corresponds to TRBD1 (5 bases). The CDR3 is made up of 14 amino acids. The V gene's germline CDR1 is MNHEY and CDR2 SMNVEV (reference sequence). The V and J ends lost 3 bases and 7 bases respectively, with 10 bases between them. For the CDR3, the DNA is TGTGCCAGCAGTTTGGGAGGGGACAATTCACCCCTCCACTTT. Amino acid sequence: CASSLGGDNSPLHF.

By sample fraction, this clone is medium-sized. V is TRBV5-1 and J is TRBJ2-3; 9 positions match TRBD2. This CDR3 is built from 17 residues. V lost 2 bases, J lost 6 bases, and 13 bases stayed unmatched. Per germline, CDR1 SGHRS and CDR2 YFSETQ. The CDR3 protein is CASSFPPSGVTRDTQYF. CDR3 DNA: TGCGCCAGCAGCTTCCCTCCTAGCGGGGTGACTCGGGATACGCAGTATTTT.

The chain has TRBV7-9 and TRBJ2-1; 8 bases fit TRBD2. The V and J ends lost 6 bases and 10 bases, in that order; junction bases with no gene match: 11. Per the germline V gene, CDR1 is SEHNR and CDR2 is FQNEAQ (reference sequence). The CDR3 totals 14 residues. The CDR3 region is CASRIDGGAREQFF. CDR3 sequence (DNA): TGTGCCAGCAGAATAGACGGGGGGGCACGGGAGCAGTTCTTC.

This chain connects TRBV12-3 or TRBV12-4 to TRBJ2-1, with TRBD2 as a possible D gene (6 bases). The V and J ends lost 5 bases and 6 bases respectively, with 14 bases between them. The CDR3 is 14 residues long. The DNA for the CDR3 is TGTGCCAGCAGTAGGGCCGGAGGGGTCAATGAGCAGTTCTTC. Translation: CASSRAGGVNEQFF.

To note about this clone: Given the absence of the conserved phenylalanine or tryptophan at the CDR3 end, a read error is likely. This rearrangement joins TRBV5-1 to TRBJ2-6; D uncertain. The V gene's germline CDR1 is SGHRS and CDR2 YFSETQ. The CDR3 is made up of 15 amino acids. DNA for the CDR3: TGCGCCAGCAGCTTGGGGGCCTCTCGGGCCAACGTCCTGACTTCC. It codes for CASSLGASRANVLTS.

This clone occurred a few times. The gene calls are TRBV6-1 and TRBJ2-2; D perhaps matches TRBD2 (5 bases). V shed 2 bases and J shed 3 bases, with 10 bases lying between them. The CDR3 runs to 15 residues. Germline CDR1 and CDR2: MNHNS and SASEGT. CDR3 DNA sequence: TGTGCCAGCAGTGAACCAAGCGGATACACCGGGGAGCTGTTTTTT. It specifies CASSEPSGYTGELFF.

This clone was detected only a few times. In nucleotides, the CDR3 is TGTGCCAGCAGTTTGAGGGGTAACACCGGGGAGCTGTTTTTT. Its protein is CASSLRGNTGELFF. The chain links TRBV11-3 to TRBJ2-2; D may correspond to TRBD1 or TRBD2 (5 bases each). V shed 6 bases and J shed 2 bases, with 10 bases lying between them. Germline V gives CDR1 SGHNT, CDR2 YENEEA. The CDR3 has 14 amino acids.

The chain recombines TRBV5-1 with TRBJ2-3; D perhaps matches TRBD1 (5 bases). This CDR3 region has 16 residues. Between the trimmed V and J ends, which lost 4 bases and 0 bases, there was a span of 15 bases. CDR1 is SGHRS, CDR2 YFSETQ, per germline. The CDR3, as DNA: TGCGCCAGCAGCCCGGAAGGTTCAGGGAGCACAGATACGCAGTATTTT. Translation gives CASSPEGSGSTDTQYF.

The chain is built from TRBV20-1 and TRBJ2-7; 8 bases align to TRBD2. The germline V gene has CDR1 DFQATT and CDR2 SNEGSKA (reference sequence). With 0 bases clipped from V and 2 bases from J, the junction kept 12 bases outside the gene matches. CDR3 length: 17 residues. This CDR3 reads CSARDETSESPTYEQYF. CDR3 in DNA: TGCAGTGCTAGAGACGAGACTAGCGAATCCCCGACCTACGAGCAGTACTTC.

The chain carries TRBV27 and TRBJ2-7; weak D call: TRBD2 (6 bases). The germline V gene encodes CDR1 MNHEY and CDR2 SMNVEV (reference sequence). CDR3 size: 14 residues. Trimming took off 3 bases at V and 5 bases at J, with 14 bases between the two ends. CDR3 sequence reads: CASSLGGDKDEQYF. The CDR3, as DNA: TGTGCCAGCAGTTTGGGGGGAGATAAGGACGAGCAGTACTTC.

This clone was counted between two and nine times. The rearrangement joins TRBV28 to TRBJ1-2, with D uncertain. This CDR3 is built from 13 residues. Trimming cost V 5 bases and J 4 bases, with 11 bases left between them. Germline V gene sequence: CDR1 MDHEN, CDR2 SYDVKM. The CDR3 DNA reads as TGTGCCAGCAGTCCACCTATTCGCTATGGCTACACCTTC. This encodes CASSPPIRYGYTF.